The present TCR beta chain was sequenced within a study of CD8 T cells in Susac syndrome. Study information: Patients with Susac syndrome were, at the time of blood collection, therapy-naive, maintained on corticosteroids, or maintained on intravenous immunoglobulin alone.

When the RNA was reverse transcribed, random hexamers were used with an input of about 0.45 to 1 ug. MiXCR, applied by TCRdb to the immunoSEQ multiplex PCR reads, yields one record per CDR3 protein. The table shows 130,000 or so distinct CDR3 sequences, with roughly 95% occurring only once. Turning to this clonotype: Its antigen is not identified.

TEMRA cells were FACS-enriched, with CD8+ and CD4+ T cells isolated negatively. Study observations and caveats: No clonal expansion appeared among CD4+ T cells in Susac patients.

J was trimmed by 2 bases and V by 6 bases; bases with no gene match: 12. The germline V gene has CDR1 SGHRS and CDR2 YFSETQ. The CDR3 is 16 amino acids. Sequencing was performed on CD4+ T cells from PBMCs. The chain recombines TRBV5-1 with TRBJ2-5; 8 bases align to TRBD2. The sequence was collected from a human donor with Susac syndrome. The CDR3 DNA follows: TGCGCCAGCACGGTCCAAGCGGGAGTGGAACAAGAGACCCAGTACTTC. This gives the protein CASTVQAGVEQETQYF.